The present T cell receptor (beta chain) was sequenced within a study of blood T cells in healthy people across ages. Study results and limitations: Comparison with aged donors showed that long-lived donors had more naive CD4+ cells and higher diversity.

PBMCs were isolated at a quantity of at least 7 million per sample. Concerning this clonotype: The antigen is unknown.

The CDR3 covers 13 residues. Deletions cut 6 bases from V and 2 bases from J, with 10 bases between. Then a second PCR, running roughly 7 to 11 cycles, was carried out with a sample-barcoded 5' primer and a J-beta primer mix. Via MiXCR, TCRdb re-called the 5' RACE reads, giving one row per CDR3 protein. The repertoire has about 570,000 distinct CDR3 sequences, roughly a quarter of them found once; the top ten carry approximately 18%. What was sequenced was blood. J is TRBJ2-5 and V is TRBV12-3 or TRBV12-4; D gene ambiguous. This TCR derives from a woman in her seventies in good health. Here the CDR3 reads CASSLRHQETQYF. CDR3 in DNA: TGTGCCAGCAGCTTAAGACATCAAGAGACCCAGTACTTC.